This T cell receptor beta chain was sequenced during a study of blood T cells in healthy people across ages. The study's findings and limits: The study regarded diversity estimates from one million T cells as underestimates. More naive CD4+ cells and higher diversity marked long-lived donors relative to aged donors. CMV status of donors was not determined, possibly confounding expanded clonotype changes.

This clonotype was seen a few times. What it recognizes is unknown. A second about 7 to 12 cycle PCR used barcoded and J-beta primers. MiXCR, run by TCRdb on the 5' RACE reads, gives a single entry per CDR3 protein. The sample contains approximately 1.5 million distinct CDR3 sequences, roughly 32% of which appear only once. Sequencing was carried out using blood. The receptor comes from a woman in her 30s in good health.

CDR3 sequence (DNA): TGTGCCAGCAGGGAGCCCAGTGGGAATGAGCAGTTCTTC. Its translation: CASREPSGNEQFF. The chain joins TRBV6-2 or TRBV6-3 to TRBJ2-1; D not resolved. The length of the CDR3 is 13 residues. Trimming removed 6 bases from V and 7 bases from J, with 13 bases in between. CDR1 MNHEY and CDR2 SVGEGT come from the germline V gene.